A selection of T cell receptor beta chains follows, all from one sample in a study of beta chain features in type 1 diabetes. Sequenced by immunoSEQ multiplex PCR; TCRdb stores in-frame clones only, minus some. This sample yields 160,000 or so clones, of which roughly 9% are seen a single time; 0.7% belongs to the top ten. What was sequenced was central memory CD4+ T cells from blood. The receptors were gathered from a woman in her 30s with type 1 diabetes. The CDR3 runs from the conserved cysteine through the conserved F or W. A D gene is named only where the DNA matches it firmly. Not every row has a clone size; where given, it reads once, few, many or a size class.

>.|TRBD1|TRBJ1-2|TRBV7-9
CASSSRTGGDGYTF
TGTGCCAGCAGCTCTCGGACAGGGGGCGACGGCTACACCTTC
>.|TRBD2|TRBJ2-7|TRBV7-9
CASSPSLTSGAYEQYF
TGTGCCAGCAGCCCTTCCCTGACTAGCGGGGCCTACGAGCAGTACTTC
>.|.|TRBJ1-2|TRBV30
CAWGTRAGGYTF
TGTGCCTGGGGTACAAGGGCGGGAGGCTACACCTTC
>.|.|TRBJ1-2|TRBV11-2
CASSLGGGYTF
TGTGCCAGCAGCTTAGGGGGAGGGTACACCTTC
>many|TRBD2|TRBJ2-1|TRBV5-1
CASSLGASGSYNEQFF
TGCGCCAGCAGCTTGGGAGCTAGCGGGAGCTACAATGAGCAGTTCTTC
>.|.|TRBJ1-4|TRBV6-6
CASNGVSEKLFF
TGTGCCAGCAACGGGGTGTCGGAAAAACTGTTTTTT
>few|TRBD1|TRBJ2-7|TRBV6-5
CASGRDRGYEQYF
TGTGCCAGCGGCCGGGACAGGGGGTACGAGCAGTACTTC
>.|TRBD2|TRBJ2-3|TRBV19
CASRPTSGPGDTQYF
TGTGCCAGTAGACCGACTAGCGGACCTGGGGATACGCAGTATTTT
>few|TRBD1|TRBJ1-3|TRBV10-3
CAISVGQGGNTIYF
TGTGCCATCAGTGTCGGACAGGGTGGAAACACCATATATTTT
>.|TRBD1|TRBJ1-1|TRBV9
CASSATTGTEAFF
TGTGCCAGCAGCGCAACGACAGGGACTGAAGCTTTCTTT
>.|TRBD1|TRBJ1-3|TRBV5-1
CASSLSGTGGGNTIYF
TGCGCCAGCAGCTTGTCCGGGACAGGGGGAGGAAACACCATATATTTT
>few|TRBD1|TRBJ2-3|TRBV7-8
CASSNARDSGPDTQYF
TGTGCCAGCAGCAACGCCCGGGACAGTGGTCCAGATACGCAGTATTTT
>few|TRBD2|TRBJ2-1|TRBV7-9
CASGSGSSYNEQFF
TGTGCCAGTGGTAGCGGGAGCTCCTACAATGAGCAGTTCTTC
>few|TRBD2|TRBJ2-5|TRBV6-6
CASTPTSTQETQYF
TGTGCCAGCACCCCGACTAGCACCCAAGAGACCCAGTACTTC
>many|.|TRBJ1-1|TRBV4-2
CASSQDPNINTEAFF
TGTGCCAGCAGCCAAGATCCCAACATCAACACTGAAGCTTTCTTT
>few|.|TRBJ1-1|TRBV28
CASSLRSEAFF
TGTGCCAGCAGCCTCCGGTCAGAAGCTTTCTTT
>.|.|TRBJ1-5|TRBV10-3
CAISAREGDQPQHF
TGTGCCATCAGTGCCAGGGAGGGAGATCAGCCCCAGCATTTT
>.|TRBD2|TRBJ2-2|TRBV4-2
CASSQGSGRVTGELFF
TGTGCCAGCAGCCAAGGTAGCGGGAGAGTCACCGGGGAGCTGTTTTTT
>.|TRBD2|TRBJ2-1|TRBV9
CASSGGLAFGNEQFF
TGTGCCAGCAGCGGGGGACTAGCCTTCGGCAATGAGCAGTTCTTC
>.|.|TRBJ2-1|TRBV28
CASTTSRTGSNEQFF
TGTGCCAGCACCACTTCCCGTACGGGTAGCAATGAGCAGTTCTTC
>few|TRBD2|TRBJ2-4|TRBV29-1
CSVATSTGYQYF
TGCAGCGTTGCGACTAGCACCGGTTATCAGTACTTC
>few|.|TRBJ1-3|TRBV6-5
CASSYPGGNTIYF
TGTGCCAGCAGTTACCCCGGGGGAAACACCATATATTTT
>.|.|TRBJ1-2|TRBV29-1
CSVVSGAGYTF
TGCAGCGTTGTGTCAGGGGCTGGCTACACCTTC
>few|TRBD1|TRBJ2-7|TRBV11-2
CASSPLQGQGLKQYF
TGTGCCAGCAGCCCACTCCAAGGACAGGGGCTGAAGCAGTACTTC
>few|.|TRBJ2-7|TRBV5-1
CASSSTDLGEQYF
TGCGCCAGCAGCTCGACAGATTTGGGCGAGCAGTACTTC
>few|TRBD1|TRBJ1-5|TRBV25-1
CASSGTQGDQPQHF
TGTGCCAGCAGTGGGACCCAGGGGGATCAGCCCCAGCATTTT
>.|.|TRBJ2-7|TRBV4-1
CASSQDAGAAGIYEQYF
TGCGCCAGCAGCCAAGATGCCGGAGCGGCGGGAATCTACGAGCAGTACTTC
>.|.|TRBJ1-1|TRBV5-1
CASSLAPGNTEAFF
TGCGCCAGCAGCTTGGCGCCCGGGAACACTGAAGCTTTCTTT
>.|TRBD2|TRBJ2-3|TRBV7-3
CASRPHGTSARMNTQYF
TGTGCCAGTCGACCCCATGGGACTAGCGCCCGCATGAATACGCAGTATTTT
>.|.|TRBJ2-7|TRBV5-1
CASSTGQGEQYF
TGCGCCAGCAGCACGGGACAAGGGGAGCAGTACTTC
>.|.|TRBJ1-2|TRBV18
CASSPGGDYGYTF
TGTGCCAGCTCACCAGGGGGCGACTATGGCTACACCTTC
>.|TRBD1|TRBJ1-1|TRBV18
CASSPRQGSRDTEAFF
TGTGCCAGCTCACCTCGACAGGGCTCTAGAGACACTGAAGCTTTCTTT
>.|.|TRBJ2-5|TRBV7-9
CASSLSREIETQYF
TGTGCCAGCAGCTTATCTCGGGAGATTGAGACCCAGTACTTC
>.|.|TRBJ2-7|TRBV28
CASSLSLGEQYF
TGTGCCAGCAGTTTATCCCTCGGGGAGCAGTACTTC
>.|.|TRBJ1-2|TRBV2
CASSDTANYGYTF
TGTGCCAGCAGTGACACTGCTAACTATGGCTACACCTTC
>few|.|TRBJ2-2|TRBV5-1
CASRESSANTGELFF
TGCGCCAGCAGGGAGAGCAGCGCGAACACCGGGGAGCTGTTTTTT
>few|.|TRBJ1-5|TRBV10-3
CAISDGDQPQHF
TGTGCCATCAGTGACGGTGATCAGCCCCAGCATTTT
>few|TRBD2|TRBJ2-7|TRBV30
CAWSITSGSYEQYF
TGTGCCTGGAGTATTACTAGCGGGAGTTACGAGCAGTACTTC
>few|.|TRBJ1-5|TRBV28
CASSLMGGGQPQHF
TGTGCCAGCAGTTTGATGGGGGGGGGTCAGCCCCAGCATTTT
>few|TRBD2|TRBJ2-7|TRBV18
CASSPGGSGGYEQYF
TGTGCCAGCTCACCAGGGGGTAGCGGGGGTTACGAGCAGTACTTC
>.|TRBD1|TRBJ1-2|TRBV23-1
CASTTGGLGGYTF
TGCGCCAGCACCACAGGGGGTTTGGGTGGCTACACCTTC